This T cell receptor beta chain was profiled in a study of T cell repertoires in ileal Crohn's disease. Overall study context: Operated complications were stricturing disease (approximately 61%) and penetrating disease (around 40%). About half of patients got postoperative therapy: 11 thiopurines, roughly 19 anti-TNF. General observations from the study: Every patient over 26.8% clonality showed endoscopic recurrence.

Produced via immunoSEQ multiplex PCR; TCRdb's table is partial and in-frame only. Among about 59,000 clones listed, about 89% were seen once. Comments on this clone: Antigen unknown.

Time point described: neoterminal ileum biopsy at postoperative endoscopy, about 6 months after surgery. The germline V gene has CDR1 WSHSY and CDR2 SAAADI. V lost 5 bases to trimming and J lost 5 bases, with 15 bases between them. This CDR3 is built from 14 residues. The gene calls are TRBV10-2 and TRBJ1-1; maybe TRBD1 (5 bases). This receptor was identified in an adult with Crohn's disease. The sequencing input was ileal tissue. The CDR3 loop reads CASSLGAPSTEAFF. The CDR3 DNA is TGCGCCAGCAGTCTTGGGGCCCCTTCGACTGAAGCTTTCTTT.